The rows below give T cell receptor beta chains drawn from one sample of a study of blood T cells in healthy people across ages. One entry per CDR3 protein, called by TCRdb with MiXCR from the 5' RACE reads. The sample lists around 1,600,000 distinct CDR3 sequences, roughly 43% seen once, with about 4.1% in the top ten. Specimen: blood. The source is a woman aged 18-29 years in good health. CDR3s include the opening cysteine and the closing phenylalanine or tryptophan. The order of the fields is J gene, clone size, V gene, D gene, CDR3 protein, CDR3 DNA. The D gene is left open where the match is weak. Clone size is given for some rows only: seen once, a few or many times, or a class if the clone is expanded.

>TRBJ2-1|NA|TRBV4-3|NA
CASSQWGRRSEPYNEQFF
TGCGCCAGCAGCCAGTGGGGTCGGCGTAGCGAGCCCTACAATGAGCAGTTCTTC
>TRBJ2-7|few|TRBV11-2|TRBD2
CASSPKLAGGSYEQYF
TGTGCCAGCAGCCCGAAACTAGCGGGGGGCTCCTACGAGCAGTACTTC
>TRBJ1-2|few|TRBV20-1|TRBD1
CSARGRDRNYGYTF
TGCAGTGCTAGAGGTCGGGACAGAAACTATGGCTACACCTTC
>TRBJ2-1|NA|TRBV11-1|TRBD2
CARSKRERGNEQFF
TGTGCCAGGAGTAAGCGGGAGAGAGGCAATGAGCAGTTCTTC
>TRBJ1-4|few|TRBV7-9|NA
CASSPLVSAEKLFF
TGTGCCAGCAGCCCCTTAGTATCGGCTGAAAAACTGTTTTTT
>TRBJ1-4|NA|TRBV4-2|NA
CASSQDWVGTGNEKLLF
NA
>TRBJ1-2|NA|TRBV7-9|TRBD1
CASAPRGNYGYTF
TGTGCCAGCGCCCCCAGGGGGAACTATGGCTACACCTTC
>TRBJ1-2|NA|TRBV20-1|NA
CSAKVHDYGYTF
TGCAGTGCAAAAGTCCACGACTATGGCTACACCTTC
>TRBJ2-7|many|TRBV11-2|NA
CASTLGGFPSYEQYF
TGTGCCAGCACCTTAGGGGGGTTCCCCTCCTACGAGCAGTACTTC
>TRBJ1-2|NA|TRBV6-5|NA
CASRETSNYGYTF
TGTGCCAGCAGGGAGACATCCAACTATGGCTACACCTTC
>TRBJ1-6|many|TRBV7-9|TRBD1
CASSRTGYNSPLHF
TGTGCCAGCTCACGGACAGGGTATAATTCACCCCTCCACTTT
>TRBJ2-1|NA|TRBV13|TRBD1
CASSLWSQGAGNEQFF
TGTGCCAGCAGCTTATGGAGTCAGGGGGCTGGTAATGAGCAGTTCTTC
>TRBJ2-7|NA|TRBV20-1|NA
CSARRVATYEQYF
TGCAGTGCTAGACGGGTGGCCACCTACGAGCAGTACTTC
>TRBJ2-3|NA|TRBV5-1|NA
CASSLVGGPGNTDTQYF
TGCGCCAGCAGCTTGGTGGGGGGGCCCGGCAACACAGATACGCAGTATTTT
>TRBJ2-3|NA|TRBV4-3|TRBD2
CASQGSGGFTDTQYF
TGCGCCAGCCAAGGTAGCGGGGGTTTCACAGATACGCAGTATTTT
>TRBJ2-4|NA|TRBV9|NA
CASSGDRFDIQYF
TGTGCCAGCAGCGGAGACAGGTTTGACATTCAGTACTTC
>TRBJ2-4|few|TRBV3-1|NA
CASSRIGTRVEQYF
TGTGCCAGCAGCCGTATCGGGACGCGAGTGGAGCAGTACTTC
>TRBJ1-4|few|TRBV20-1|TRBD1
CSAREPRGTNEKLFF
TGCAGTGCTAGAGAACCCAGGGGGACTAATGAAAAACTGTTTTTT
>TRBJ2-1|NA|TRBV2|TRBD2
CASSDLAGSSYNEQFF
TGTGCCAGCAGTGATTTAGCGGGGAGCTCCTACAATGAGCAGTTCTTC
>TRBJ2-6|few|TRBV7-9|NA
CASSFRPREYIPSGANVLTF
TGTGCCAGCAGCTTTCGTCCCCGAGAGTACATCCCCTCTGGGGCCAACGTCCTGACTTTC
>TRBJ1-6|NA|TRBV7-2|NA
CASSSIPDSPLHF
TGTGCCAGCAGCTCCATCCCTGATTCACCCCTCCACTTT
>TRBJ2-4|few|TRBV7-2|TRBD2
CASSPRTRAVVKNIQYF
TGTGCCAGCAGCCCCAGGACTAGGGCGGTAGTCAAAAACATTCAGTACTTC
>TRBJ2-3|few|TRBV12-3/TRBV12-4|TRBD1
CASSPGQGRADTQYF
TGTGCCAGCAGCCCCGGACAGGGGAGGGCAGATACGCAGTATTTT
>TRBJ1-1|NA|TRBV20-1|TRBD1
CSAQTGSRQAFF
TGCAGTGCCCAGACAGGGAGCAGGCAAGCTTTCTTT
>TRBJ2-7|NA|TRBV6-1|NA
CASSEGWTQTYEQYF
TGTGCCAGCAGTGAAGGATGGACACAAACCTACGAGCAGTACTTC
>TRBJ2-1|NA|TRBV28|TRBD2
CASTGTSGKGYNEQFF
TGTGCCAGCACCGGGACTAGCGGGAAAGGGTACAATGAGCAGTTCTTC
>TRBJ2-2|NA|TRBV15|NA
CATSRGQSNTGELFF
TGTGCCACCAGCAGAGGCCAGTCGAACACCGGGGAGCTGTTTTTT